The 6 T cell receptor beta chains below were found in one sample sequenced in a study of shared clonotypes between healthy human individuals. As defined, naive CD8 cells were CD45RO-negative and positively selected for CCR7, with terminally differentiated effector memory CD45RA+ cells excluded. Assay: immunoSEQ multiplex PCR; the TCRdb copy retains only in-frame clones and omits some. Among about 2 million clones, about 95% were seen once, and the ten largest hold roughly 1.2%. The source material was naive CD8+ T cells sorted from blood. The source is a man aged 18 to 30 in good health.

This clone was seen a few times. The chain has TRBV5-8 and TRBJ2-7; 8 bases are shared with TRBD1. The germline V gene has CDR1 SGHTS and CDR2 YDEGEE. The J segment lost 3 bases and the V segment lost 0 bases, leaving 2 bases of the junction unmatched. CDR3 length: 14 amino acids. The CDR3, as DNA: TGTGCCAGCAGCTTGGAGGGACAGGTCTACGAGCAGTACTTC. Amino acids: CASSLEGQVYEQYF. The variable domain in full, completed from reference TRBV5-8 and TRBJ2-7, reads EAGVTQSPTHLIKTRGQQATLRCSPISGHTSVYWYQQALGLGLQFLLWYDEGEERNRGNFPPRFSGRQFPNYSSELNVNALELEDSALYLCASSLEGQVYEQYFGPGTRLTVT.

This clone was seen once. This chain uses TRBV27 with TRBJ2-1; possibly TRBD2 for D (6 bases). V lost 6 bases to trimming and J lost 4 bases, with 13 bases between them. CDR3 length: 14 residues. The germline V gene has CDR1 MNHEY and CDR2 SMNVEV (reference sequence). The CDR3 DNA reads TGTGCCAGCAGCTACGTTAGCGGTTACAATGAGCAGTTCTTC. The encoded protein is CASSYVSGYNEQFF.

This clone came up once. Other DNA sequences in the same sample also yield this CDR3. The chain is built from TRBV27 and TRBJ2-2; D not certain. Germline assignment: CDR1 MNHEY and CDR2 SMNVEV (reference sequence). CDR3 length: 13 residues. V lost 4 bases to trimming and J lost 4 bases, with 7 bases between them. The DNA for the CDR3 is TGTGCCAGCAGTTGGACGGGCACCGGGGAGCTGTTTTTT. Amino acids: CASSWTGTGELFF.

This clone was found once. This chain uses TRBV10-3 with TRBJ2-7, with D unclear. The CDR3 has 13 residues. Per germline, CDR1 ENHRY and CDR2 SYGVKD. V lost 7 bases and J 0 bases, leaving 10 bases between the germline ends. The CDR3 DNA reads as TGTGCCATCATCAGCCCGCACTCCTACGAGCAGTACTTC. It is translated as CAIISPHSYEQYF.

V usage is TRBV5-4 and J usage is TRBJ1-2, with D possibly matching TRBD1 (5 bases). The CDR3 length is 15 residues. Germline-derived CDR1 and CDR2 are SGHNT and YYREEE (reference sequence). V shed 3 bases and J shed 4 bases, with 16 bases lying between them. The CDR3 reads CASSWDGGSTYGYTF. DNA of the CDR3: TGTGCCAGCAGCTGGGATGGGGGATCAACCTATGGCTACACCTTC.

The chain employs TRBV5-1 and TRBJ2-7; D is uncertain. The V and J ends lost 0 bases and 5 bases respectively, with 6 bases between them. The CDR3 has 12 amino acids. From germline, CDR1 is SGHRS and CDR2 YFSETQ. The CDR3 DNA follows: TGCGCCAGCAGCTTGGAAAGTAACGAGCAGTACTTC. Its protein product is CASSLESNEQYF.